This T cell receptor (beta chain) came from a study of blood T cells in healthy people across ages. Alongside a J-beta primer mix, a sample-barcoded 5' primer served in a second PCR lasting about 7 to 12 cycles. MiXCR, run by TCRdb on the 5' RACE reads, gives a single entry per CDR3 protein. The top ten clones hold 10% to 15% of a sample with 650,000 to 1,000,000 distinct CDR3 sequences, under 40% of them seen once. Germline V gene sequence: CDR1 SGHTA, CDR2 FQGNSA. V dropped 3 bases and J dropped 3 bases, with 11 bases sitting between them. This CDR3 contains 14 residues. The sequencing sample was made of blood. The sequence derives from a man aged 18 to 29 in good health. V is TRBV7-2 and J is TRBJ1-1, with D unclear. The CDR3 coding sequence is TGTGCCAGCAGCTTGAACCCGAGGGACACTGAAGCTTTCTTT. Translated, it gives CASSLNPRDTEAFF. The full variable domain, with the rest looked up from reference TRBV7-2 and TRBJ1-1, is GAGVSQSPSNKVTEKGKDVELRCDPISGHTALYWYRQSLGQGLEFLIYFQGNSAPDKSGLPSDRFSAERTGGSVSTLTIQRTQQEDSAVYLCASSLNPRDTEAFFGQGTRLTVV.